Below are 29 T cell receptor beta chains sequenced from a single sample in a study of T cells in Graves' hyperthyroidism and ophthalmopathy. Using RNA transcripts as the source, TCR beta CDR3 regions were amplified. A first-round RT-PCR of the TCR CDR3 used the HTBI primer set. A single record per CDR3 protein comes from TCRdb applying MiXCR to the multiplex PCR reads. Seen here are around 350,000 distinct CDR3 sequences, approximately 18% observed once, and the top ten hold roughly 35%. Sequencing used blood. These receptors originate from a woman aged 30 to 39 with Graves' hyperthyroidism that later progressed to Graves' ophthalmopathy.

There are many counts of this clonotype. The CDR3 bases are TGTGCCAGCAGTTTTAGACTAGCGGGAAACCACGAGCAGTACTTC. It encodes CASSFRLAGNHEQYF. The chain joins TRBV12-3 or TRBV12-4 to TRBJ2-7, with 11 nucleotides matching TRBD2. The CDR3 consists of 15 residues. The V segment lost 3 bases and the J segment 5 bases; nucleotides outside the gene matches: 6.

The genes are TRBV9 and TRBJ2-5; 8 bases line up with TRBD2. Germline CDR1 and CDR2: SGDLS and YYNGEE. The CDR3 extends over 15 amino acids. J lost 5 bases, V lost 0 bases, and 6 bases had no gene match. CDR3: CASSVAGGPGETQYF. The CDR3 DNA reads TGTGCCAGCAGCGTAGCGGGGGGGCCCGGGGAGACCCAGTACTTC. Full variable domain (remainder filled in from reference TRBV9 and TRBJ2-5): DSGVTQTPKHLITATGQRVTLRCSPRSGDLSVYWYQQSLDQGLQFLIQYYNGEERAKGNILERFSAQQFPDLHSELNLSSLELGDSALYFCASSVAGGPGETQYFGPGTRLLVL.

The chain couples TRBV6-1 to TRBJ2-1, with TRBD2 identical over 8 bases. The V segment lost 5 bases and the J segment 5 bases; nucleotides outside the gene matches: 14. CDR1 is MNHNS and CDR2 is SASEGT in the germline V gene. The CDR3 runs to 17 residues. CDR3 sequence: CASSRSWIGTRDNEQFF. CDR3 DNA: TGTGCCAGCAGTCGATCCTGGATTGGGACTAGAGACAATGAGCAGTTCTTC.

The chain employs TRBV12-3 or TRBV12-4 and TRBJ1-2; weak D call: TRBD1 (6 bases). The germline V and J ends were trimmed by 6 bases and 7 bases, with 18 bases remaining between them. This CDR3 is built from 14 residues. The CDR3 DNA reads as TGTGCCAGCAGCTTTACAGGGAGGCGCGGTGGCTACACCTTC. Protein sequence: CASSFTGRRGGYTF.

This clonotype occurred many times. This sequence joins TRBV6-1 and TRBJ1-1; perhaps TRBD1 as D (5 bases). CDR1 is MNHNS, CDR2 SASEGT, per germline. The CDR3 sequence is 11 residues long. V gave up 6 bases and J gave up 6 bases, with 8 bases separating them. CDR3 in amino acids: CASRRGPEAFF. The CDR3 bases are TGTGCCAGCAGGCGGGGCCCTGAAGCTTTCTTT.

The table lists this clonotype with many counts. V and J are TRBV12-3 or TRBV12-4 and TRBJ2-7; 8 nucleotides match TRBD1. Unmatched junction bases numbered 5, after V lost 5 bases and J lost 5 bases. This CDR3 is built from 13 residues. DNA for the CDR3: TGTGCCAGCAGTAACAGGGGGATCCACGAGCAGTACTTC. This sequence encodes CASSNRGIHEQYF.

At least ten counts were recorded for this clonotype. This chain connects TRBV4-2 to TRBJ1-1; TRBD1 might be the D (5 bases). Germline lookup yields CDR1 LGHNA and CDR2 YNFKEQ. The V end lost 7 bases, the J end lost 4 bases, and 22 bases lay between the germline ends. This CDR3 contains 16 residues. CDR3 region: CASTMTLAVQGTEAFF. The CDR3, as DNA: TGTGCCAGCACTATGACCCTGGCGGTTCAGGGCACTGAAGCTTTCTTT.

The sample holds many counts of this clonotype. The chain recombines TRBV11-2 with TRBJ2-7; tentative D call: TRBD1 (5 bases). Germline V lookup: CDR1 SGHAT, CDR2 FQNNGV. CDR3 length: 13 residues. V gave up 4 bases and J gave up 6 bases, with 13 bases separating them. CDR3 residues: CASSSKQGLEQYF. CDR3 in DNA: TGTGCCAGCAGCTCTAAGCAGGGCCTCGAGCAGTACTTC.

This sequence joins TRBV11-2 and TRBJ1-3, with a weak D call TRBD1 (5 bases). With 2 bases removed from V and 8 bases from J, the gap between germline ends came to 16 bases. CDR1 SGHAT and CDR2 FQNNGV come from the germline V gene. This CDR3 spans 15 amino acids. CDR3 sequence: CASSLLRDPEYTIYF. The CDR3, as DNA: TGTGCCAGCAGCTTACTACGGGACCCGGAGTACACCATATATTTT.

Here the CDR3 DNA reads TGCGCCAGCAGCTATGGGGACATATCGAACACTGAAGCTTTCTTT. It codes for CASSYGDISNTEAFF. V usage is TRBV5-1 and J usage is TRBJ1-1; a possible D gene is TRBD1 (6 bases). There are 15 residues in the CDR3. The germline V and J ends were trimmed by 3 bases and 1 base, with 13 bases remaining between them. CDR1 and CDR2 from the germline V gene are SGHRS and YFSETQ.

The CDR3 region is CSASTSGIDSYNEQFF. In nucleotides, the CDR3 is TGCAGTGCCTCGACTAGCGGGATCGACTCCTACAATGAGCAGTTCTTC. The chain is built from TRBV20-1 and TRBJ2-1, with 11 nucleotides matching TRBD2. The CDR3 sequence is 16 residues long. Germline loops: CDR1 DFQATT, CDR2 SNEGSKA (reference sequence). V was pared by 6 bases and J by 0 bases, with 7 bases of the junction left unmatched.

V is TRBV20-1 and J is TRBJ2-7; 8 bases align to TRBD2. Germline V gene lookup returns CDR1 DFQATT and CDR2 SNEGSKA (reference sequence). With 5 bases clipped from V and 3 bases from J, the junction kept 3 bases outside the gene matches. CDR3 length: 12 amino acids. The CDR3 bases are TGCAGTGCTGATAGCGGGATCTACGAGCAGTACTTC. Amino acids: CSADSGIYEQYF.

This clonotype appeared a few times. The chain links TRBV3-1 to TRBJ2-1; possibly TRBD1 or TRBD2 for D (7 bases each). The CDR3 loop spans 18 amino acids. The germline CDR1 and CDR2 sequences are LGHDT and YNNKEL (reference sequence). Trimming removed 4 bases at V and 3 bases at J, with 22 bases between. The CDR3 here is CASSPSGRGRRLYNEQFF. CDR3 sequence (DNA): TGTGCCAGCAGCCCCTCTGGGAGGGGGCGGAGACTCTACAATGAGCAGTTCTTC.

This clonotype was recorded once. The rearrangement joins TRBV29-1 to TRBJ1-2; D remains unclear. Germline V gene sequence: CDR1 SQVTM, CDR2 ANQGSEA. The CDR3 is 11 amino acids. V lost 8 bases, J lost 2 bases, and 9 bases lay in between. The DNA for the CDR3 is TGCAGCTTCCACAAGAACTATGGCTACACCTTC. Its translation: CSFHKNYGYTF. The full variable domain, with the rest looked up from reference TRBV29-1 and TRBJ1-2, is SAVISQKPSRDICQRGTSLTIQCQVDSQVTMMFWYRQQPGQSLTLIATANQGSEATYESGFVIDKFPISRPNLTFSTLTVSNMSPEDSSIYLCSFHKNYGYTFGSGTRLTVV.

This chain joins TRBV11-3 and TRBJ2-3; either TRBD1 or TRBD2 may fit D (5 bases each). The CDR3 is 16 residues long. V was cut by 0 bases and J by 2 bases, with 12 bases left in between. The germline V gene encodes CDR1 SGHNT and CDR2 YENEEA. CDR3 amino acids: CASSLDGGSYTDTQYF. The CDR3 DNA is TGTGCCAGCAGCTTAGATGGGGGATCCTACACAGATACGCAGTATTTT.

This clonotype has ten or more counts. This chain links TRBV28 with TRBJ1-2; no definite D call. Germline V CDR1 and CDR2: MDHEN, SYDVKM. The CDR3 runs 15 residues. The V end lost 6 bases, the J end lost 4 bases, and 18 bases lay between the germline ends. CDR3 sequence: CASRPRLRYGYGYTF. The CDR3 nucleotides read TGTGCCAGCAGGCCACGGTTGAGGTATGGCTATGGCTACACCTTC.

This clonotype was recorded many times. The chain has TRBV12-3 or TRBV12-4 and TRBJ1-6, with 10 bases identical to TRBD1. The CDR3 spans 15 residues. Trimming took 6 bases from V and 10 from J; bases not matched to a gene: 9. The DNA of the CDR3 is TGTGCCAGCAGCCCCCCCGGGACAGGGGTCTCACCCCTCCACTTT. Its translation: CASSPPGTGVSPLHF.

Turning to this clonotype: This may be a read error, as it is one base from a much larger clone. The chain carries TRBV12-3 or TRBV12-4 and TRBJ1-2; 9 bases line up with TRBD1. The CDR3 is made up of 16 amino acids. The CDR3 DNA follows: TGTGTCAGCAGCCCGCCGGGACAGGGCGGGTCGAGGGGCTACACCTTC. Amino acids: CVSSPPGQGGSRGYTF.

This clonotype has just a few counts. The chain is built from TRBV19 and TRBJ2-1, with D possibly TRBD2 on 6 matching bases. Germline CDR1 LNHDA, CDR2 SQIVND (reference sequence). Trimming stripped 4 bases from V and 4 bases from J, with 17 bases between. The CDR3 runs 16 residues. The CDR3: CASSSGTQSRYNEQFF. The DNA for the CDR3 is TGTGCCAGTAGTAGCGGGACGCAAAGCAGATACAATGAGCAGTTCTTC.

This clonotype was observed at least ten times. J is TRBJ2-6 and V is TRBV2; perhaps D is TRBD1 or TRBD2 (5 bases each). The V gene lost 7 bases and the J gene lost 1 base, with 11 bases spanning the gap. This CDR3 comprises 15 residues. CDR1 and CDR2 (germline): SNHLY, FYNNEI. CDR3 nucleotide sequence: TGTGCCAGCAAGGGTGGGGGTTCTGGGGCCAACGTCCTGACTTTC. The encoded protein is CASKGGGSGANVLTF. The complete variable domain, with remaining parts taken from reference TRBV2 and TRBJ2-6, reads EPEVTQTPSHQVTQMGQEVILRCVPISNHLYFYWYRQILGQKVEFLVSFYNNEISEKSEIFDDQFSVERPDGSNFTLKIRSTKLEDSAMYFCASKGGGSGANVLTFGAGSRLTVL.

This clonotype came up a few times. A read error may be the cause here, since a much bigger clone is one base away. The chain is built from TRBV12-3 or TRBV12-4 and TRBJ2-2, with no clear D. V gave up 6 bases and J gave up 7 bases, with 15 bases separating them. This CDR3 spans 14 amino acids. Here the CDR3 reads CASSWALLLGELFF. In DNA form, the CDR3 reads TGTGCCAGCAGCTGGGCCCTTCTCCTCGGGGAGCTGTTTTTT.

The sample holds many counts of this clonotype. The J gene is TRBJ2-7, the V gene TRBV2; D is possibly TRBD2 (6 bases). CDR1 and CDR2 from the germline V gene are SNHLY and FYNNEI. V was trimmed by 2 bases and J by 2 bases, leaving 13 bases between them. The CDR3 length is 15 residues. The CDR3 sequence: CASSEYAGKAYEQYF. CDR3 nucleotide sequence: TGTGCCAGCAGTGAATATGCGGGGAAGGCCTACGAGCAGTACTTC. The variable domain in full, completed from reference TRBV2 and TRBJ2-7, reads EPEVTQTPSHQVTQMGQEVILRCVPISNHLYFYWYRQILGQKVEFLVSFYNNEISEKSEIFDDQFSVERPDGSNFTLKIRSTKLEDSAMYFCASSEYAGKAYEQYFGPGTRLTVT.

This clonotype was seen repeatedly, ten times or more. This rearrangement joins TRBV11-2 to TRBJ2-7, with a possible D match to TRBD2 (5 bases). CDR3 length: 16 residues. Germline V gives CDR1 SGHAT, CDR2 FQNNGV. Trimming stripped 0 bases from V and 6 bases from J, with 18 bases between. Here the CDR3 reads CASSLDIGLAGTEQYF. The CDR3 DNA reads TGTGCCAGCAGCTTAGATATAGGGCTAGCAGGAACCGAGCAGTACTTC.

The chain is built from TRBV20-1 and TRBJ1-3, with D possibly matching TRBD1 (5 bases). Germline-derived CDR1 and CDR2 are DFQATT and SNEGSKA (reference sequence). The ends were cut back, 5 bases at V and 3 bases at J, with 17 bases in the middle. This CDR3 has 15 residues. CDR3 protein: CSAPYFRARGNTIYF. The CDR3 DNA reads TGCAGTGCTCCTTATTTCAGGGCGCGTGGAAACACCATATATTTT.

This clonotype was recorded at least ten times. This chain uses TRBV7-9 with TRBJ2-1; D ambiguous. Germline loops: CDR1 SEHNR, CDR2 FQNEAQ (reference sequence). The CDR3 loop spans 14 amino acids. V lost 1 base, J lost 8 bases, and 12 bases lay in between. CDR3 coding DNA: TGTGCCAGCAGCTTAGTGGATAGCTTCGATGAGCAGTTCTTC. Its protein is CASSLVDSFDEQFF.

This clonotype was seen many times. The CDR3 loop reads CASSFERVAGAYNEQFF. For the CDR3, the DNA is TGTGCCAGCAGTTTCGAACGGGTTGCGGGAGCGTACAATGAGCAGTTCTTC. The genes are TRBV28 and TRBJ2-1; 7 bases map to TRBD2. Per germline, CDR1 MDHEN and CDR2 SYDVKM. Losses at the gene ends were 3 bases for V and 4 bases for J; bases not matched to a gene: 12. The CDR3 is made up of 17 amino acids.

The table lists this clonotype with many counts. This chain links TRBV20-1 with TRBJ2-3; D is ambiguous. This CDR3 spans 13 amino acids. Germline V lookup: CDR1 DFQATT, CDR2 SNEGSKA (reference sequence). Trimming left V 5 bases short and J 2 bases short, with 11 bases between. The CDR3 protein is CSAPVQVTDTQYF. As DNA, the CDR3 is TGCAGTGCTCCAGTCCAAGTCACAGATACGCAGTATTTT.

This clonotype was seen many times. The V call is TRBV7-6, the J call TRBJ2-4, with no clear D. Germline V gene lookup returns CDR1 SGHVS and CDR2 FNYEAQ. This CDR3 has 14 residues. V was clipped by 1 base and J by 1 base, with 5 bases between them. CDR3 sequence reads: CASSLGRAKNIQYF. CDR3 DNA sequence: TGTGCCAGCAGCTTAGGTCGGGCCAAAAACATTCAGTACTTC.

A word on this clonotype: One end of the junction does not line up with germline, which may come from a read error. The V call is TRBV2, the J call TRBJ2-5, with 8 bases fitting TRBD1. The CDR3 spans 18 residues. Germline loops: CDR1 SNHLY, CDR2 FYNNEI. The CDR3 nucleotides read TGTGCCGGCAGTGAAGACCGGACAGGGACGGTGGCTCAAGAGACCCAGTACTTC. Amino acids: CAGSEDRTGTVAQETQYF.